The sequence of this T cell receptor (beta chain) was determined in a study of shared clonotypes between healthy human individuals. Study-level findings and limits: With few donors, the genetic and exposure-history diversity represented was limited.

CDR1 LNHDA and CDR2 SQIVND come from the germline V gene (reference sequence). Trimming left V 5 bases short and J 8 bases short, with 13 bases between. CDR3 length: 13 amino acids. Details on this clone: Antigen specificity is unknown.

Method: immunoSEQ multiplex PCR; TCRdb's copy keeps in-frame clones and lacks some. This sample carries 450,000 to 500,000 clones, 70% to 85% of them seen once, and the ten largest clones take 10% to 15%. The receptor comes from a woman aged 40 to 50 in good health. Some clones in this sample may be carry-over from other donors' samples. The chain uses TRBV19 and TRBJ2-1; tentative D call: TRBD1 (7 bases). The sequencing input was PBMCs. CDR3 sequence (DNA): TGTGCCAGTAGTCCCAGGGGGGAATATGAGCAGTTCTTC. Its translation: CASSPRGEYEQFF.